The rows below give T cell receptor beta chains drawn from one sample of a study of T-cell memory formation after mild COVID-19. TCRdb ran MiXCR on the 5' RACE reads and lists one entry per CDR3 protein. The sample yields 180,000 or so distinct CDR3 sequences, around a tenth seen once. The sequenced sample consisted of PBMCs or a T cell subset sorted from them (not recorded which). The source of these receptors is a man between 18 and 35 years old who had mild COVID-19 (a few samples of this study predate the infection). Cell type and time point are not known. CDR3s include the opening cysteine and the closing phenylalanine or tryptophan. The D gene is left open where the match is weak. Where a row states a size, it is once, few, many or the class of an expanded clone; other rows omit it.

v_gene: TRBV24-1; j_gene: TRBJ2-5; abundance: NA; d_gene: NA; CDR3nt: TGTGCCACCAGTGATCCGGGACTGGAAGGGACCCAGTACTTC; CDR3aa: CATSDPGLEGTQYF
v_gene: TRBV5-5; j_gene: TRBJ1-1; abundance: NA; d_gene: NA; CDR3nt: TGTGCCAGCAGCTTGTTAACAGGAATGAACACTGAAGCTTTCTTT; CDR3aa: CASSLLTGMNTEAFF
v_gene: TRBV12-3/TRBV12-4; j_gene: TRBJ1-2; abundance: many; d_gene: NA; CDR3nt: TGTGCCAGCAGTCCCTCCTTTGCTAACTATGGCTACACCTTC; CDR3aa: CASSPSFANYGYTF
v_gene: TRBV7-2; j_gene: TRBJ1-2; abundance: few; d_gene: NA; CDR3nt: TGTGCCAGCAGCTTAGAAACTGTCTATGGCTACACCTTC; CDR3aa: CASSLETVYGYTF
v_gene: TRBV12-3/TRBV12-4; j_gene: TRBJ2-7; abundance: many; d_gene: TRBD2; CDR3nt: TGTGCCAGCAGTTTATTAGCGGGGGTCCACGAGCAGTACTTC; CDR3aa: CASSLLAGVHEQYF
v_gene: TRBV24-1; j_gene: TRBJ2-2; abundance: few; d_gene: NA; CDR3nt: TGTGCCACCAGTGACCCCAGGGTACTCGCGAACACCGGGGAGCTGTTTTTT; CDR3aa: CATSDPRVLANTGELFF
v_gene: TRBV6-5; j_gene: TRBJ1-1; abundance: NA; d_gene: NA; CDR3nt: TGTGCCAGCAGCCGACAGGCGACGAGCACTGAAGCTTTCTTT; CDR3aa: CASSRQATSTEAFF
v_gene: TRBV5-1; j_gene: TRBJ1-6; abundance: NA; d_gene: NA; CDR3nt: TGCGCCAGCAGCTTGGGCAGGGCCCATAATTCACCCCTCCACTTT; CDR3aa: CASSLGRAHNSPLHF
v_gene: TRBV6-1; j_gene: TRBJ1-4; abundance: NA; d_gene: TRBD1; CDR3nt: TGTGCCAGCAGTGAATTGATTATCGCGGTACAGGGGCAAAGGGGTGAAAAACTGTTTTTT; CDR3aa: CASSELIIAVQGQRGEKLFF
v_gene: TRBV7-9; j_gene: TRBJ2-2; abundance: NA; d_gene: NA; CDR3nt: TGTGCCAGCAGCTTAAGGGGGGCGACCGGGGAGCTGTTTTTT; CDR3aa: CASSLRGATGELFF
v_gene: TRBV12-3/TRBV12-4; j_gene: TRBJ1-5; abundance: few; d_gene: TRBD1; CDR3nt: TGTGCCAGCAGCCCTAGGACAGGGGACAATCAGCCCCAGCATTTT; CDR3aa: CASSPRTGDNQPQHF
v_gene: TRBV7-3; j_gene: TRBJ1-1; abundance: NA; d_gene: NA; CDR3nt: TGTGCCAGCAGCTTAAACCGGGATACCAACACTGAAGCTTTCTTT; CDR3aa: CASSLNRDTNTEAFF
v_gene: TRBV12-3/TRBV12-4; j_gene: TRBJ2-3; abundance: few; d_gene: NA; CDR3nt: TGTGCCAGCAGCCGCCGGAGGGGGGGGCCTAGCACAGATACGCAGTATTTT; CDR3aa: CASSRRRGGPSTDTQYF
v_gene: TRBV20-1; j_gene: TRBJ1-1; abundance: many; d_gene: NA; CDR3nt: TGCAGTGCCCGCCCGACAGGCTGGGACACTGAAGCTTTCTTT; CDR3aa: CSARPTGWDTEAFF
v_gene: TRBV20-1; j_gene: TRBJ2-7; abundance: few; d_gene: TRBD1; CDR3nt: TGCAGTGCGAGGGGACAGCGTGGGAAGTACGAGCAGTACTTC; CDR3aa: CSARGQRGKYEQYF
v_gene: TRBV5-1; j_gene: TRBJ2-2; abundance: few; d_gene: TRBD1; CDR3nt: TGCGCCAGCAGCTTGGGACAGGGGTTCGCGAACACCGGGGAGCTGTTTTTT; CDR3aa: CASSLGQGFANTGELFF
v_gene: TRBV12-3/TRBV12-4; j_gene: TRBJ2-2; abundance: medium-sized; d_gene: TRBD2; CDR3nt: TGTGCCAGCAGTTTCGCGGACGGGGGGGCCACCGGGGAGCTGTTTTTT; CDR3aa: CASSFADGGATGELFF
v_gene: TRBV23-1; j_gene: TRBJ1-1; abundance: once; d_gene: NA; CDR3nt: TGCGCCAGCAGTCAATCCAGCCGAGACATCCTAACGGACGGGGTGAACACTGAAGCTTTCTTT; CDR3aa: CASSQSSRDILTDGVNTEAFF
v_gene: TRBV20-1; j_gene: TRBJ1-1; abundance: NA; d_gene: NA; CDR3nt: TGCAGTGCTAGAAGCCGGACGAACACTGAAGCTTTCTTT; CDR3aa: CSARSRTNTEAFF
v_gene: TRBV29-1; j_gene: TRBJ2-3; abundance: few; d_gene: NA; CDR3nt: TGCAGCGTTGACAGCGGCACAGATACGCAGTATTTT; CDR3aa: CSVDSGTDTQYF
v_gene: TRBV7-2; j_gene: TRBJ2-3; abundance: many; d_gene: NA; CDR3nt: TGTGCCAGCAGGGGGGTTAGCACAGATACGCAGTATTTT; CDR3aa: CASRGVSTDTQYF
v_gene: TRBV18; j_gene: TRBJ1-4; abundance: NA; d_gene: NA; CDR3nt: TGTGCCAGCTCACCGGTCGGTGGGGAAAAACTGTTTTTT; CDR3aa: CASSPVGGEKLFF
v_gene: TRBV6-5; j_gene: TRBJ1-2; abundance: NA; d_gene: TRBD1; CDR3nt: TGTGCCAGCAGTTACCACGACAGGGACTATGGCTACACCTTC; CDR3aa: CASSYHDRDYGYTF
v_gene: TRBV6-2/TRBV6-3; j_gene: TRBJ1-5; abundance: NA; d_gene: TRBD1; CDR3nt: TGTGCCAGCAGCCCGACAGGGCAGCCCCAGCATTTT; CDR3aa: CASSPTGQPQHF
v_gene: TRBV24-1; j_gene: TRBJ2-5; abundance: few; d_gene: NA; CDR3nt: TGTGCCACCAGTGACCGGACACTACAAGAGACCCAGTACTTC; CDR3aa: CATSDRTLQETQYF
v_gene: TRBV5-1; j_gene: TRBJ1-5; abundance: few; d_gene: NA; CDR3nt: TGCGCCAGCAGCTTGACAGGGTTTAGCAATCAGCCCCAGCATTTT; CDR3aa: CASSLTGFSNQPQHF
v_gene: TRBV29-1; j_gene: TRBJ2-3; abundance: few; d_gene: TRBD2; CDR3nt: TGCAGCGTTGTGGCGGGGGGGCCCGGTACGCAGTATTTT; CDR3aa: CSVVAGGPGTQYF
v_gene: TRBV29-1; j_gene: TRBJ1-1; abundance: NA; d_gene: TRBD1; CDR3nt: TGCAGCGTGACCCGGGACAGGGGAACGAACACTGAAGCTTTCTTT; CDR3aa: CSVTRDRGTNTEAFF
v_gene: TRBV12-3/TRBV12-4; j_gene: TRBJ2-1; abundance: many; d_gene: NA; CDR3nt: TGTGCCAGCAGTTTATGGGACTGGGGTAGAAATGAGCAGTTCTTC; CDR3aa: CASSLWDWGRNEQFF
v_gene: TRBV30; j_gene: TRBJ2-7; abundance: few; d_gene: TRBD1; CDR3nt: TGTGCCTGGGCAGACAGGGACCACGAGCAGTACTTC; CDR3aa: CAWADRDHEQYF